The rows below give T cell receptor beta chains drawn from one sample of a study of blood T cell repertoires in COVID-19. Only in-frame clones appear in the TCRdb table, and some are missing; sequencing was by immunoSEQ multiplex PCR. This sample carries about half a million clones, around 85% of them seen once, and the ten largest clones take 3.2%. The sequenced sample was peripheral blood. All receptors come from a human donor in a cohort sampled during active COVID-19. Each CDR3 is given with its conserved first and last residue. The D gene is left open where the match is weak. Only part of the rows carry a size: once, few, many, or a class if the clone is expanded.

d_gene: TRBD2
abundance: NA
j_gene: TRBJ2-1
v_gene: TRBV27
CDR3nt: TGTGCCAGCAGGTTAGCGGGGGGGCACAATGAGCAGTTCTTC
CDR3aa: CASRLAGGHNEQFF

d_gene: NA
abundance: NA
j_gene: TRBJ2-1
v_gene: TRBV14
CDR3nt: TGTGCCAGCAGCCAAGGAGTGGGGCCCACCCGGACCGAGTTCTTC
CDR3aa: CASSQGVGPTRTEFF

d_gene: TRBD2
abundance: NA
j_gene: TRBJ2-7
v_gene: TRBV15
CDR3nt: TGTGCCACCAGCAGGGGACTAGCGGGAGTATCCGAGCAGTACTTC
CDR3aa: CATSRGLAGVSEQYF

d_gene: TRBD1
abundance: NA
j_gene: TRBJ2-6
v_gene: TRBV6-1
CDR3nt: TGTGCCAGCAGTGGAACGAGGCAGGGGGCTGCTGGGGCCAACGTCCTGACTTTC
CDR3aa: CASSGTRQGAAGANVLTF

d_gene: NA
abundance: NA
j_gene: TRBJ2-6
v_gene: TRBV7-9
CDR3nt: TGTGCCACCGACAGGTCTGGGGCCAACGTCCTGACTTTC
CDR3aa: CATDRSGANVLTF

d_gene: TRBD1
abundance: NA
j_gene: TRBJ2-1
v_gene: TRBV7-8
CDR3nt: TGTGCCAGCAGCTTCGACAGGGGACCCAATGAGCAGTTCTTC
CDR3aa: CASSFDRGPNEQFF

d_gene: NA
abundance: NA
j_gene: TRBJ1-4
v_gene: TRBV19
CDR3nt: TGTGCCAGTAGTATGAACAGTCGGCGGAAACGGGGAGAAAAACTGTTTTTT
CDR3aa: CASSMNSRRKRGEKLFF

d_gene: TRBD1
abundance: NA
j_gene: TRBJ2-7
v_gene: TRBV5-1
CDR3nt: TGCGCCAGCAGCCTGGCAGGTTCATCGGGACAGTCCTACGAGCAGTACTTC
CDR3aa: CASSLAGSSGQSYEQYF

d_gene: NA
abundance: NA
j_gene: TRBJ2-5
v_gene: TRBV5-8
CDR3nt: TGTGCCAGCAGCTTGAGGCAGGTCCAAGAGACCCAGTACTTC
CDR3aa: CASSLRQVQETQYF

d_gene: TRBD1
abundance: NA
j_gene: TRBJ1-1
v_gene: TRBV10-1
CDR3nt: TGCGCCAGCAGTGAGTCGAGACAGGGAATTGACACTGAAGCTTTCTTT
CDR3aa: CASSESRQGIDTEAFF

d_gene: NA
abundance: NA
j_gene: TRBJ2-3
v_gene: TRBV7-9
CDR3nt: TGTGCCAGCAGCTTCAGCGGAGCTTCAGATACGCAGTATTTT
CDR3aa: CASSFSGASDTQYF

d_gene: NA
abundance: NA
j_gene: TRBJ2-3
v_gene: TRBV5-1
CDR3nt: TGCGCCGGCCAGGATAGCACAGATACGCAGTATTTT
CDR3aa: CAGQDSTDTQYF

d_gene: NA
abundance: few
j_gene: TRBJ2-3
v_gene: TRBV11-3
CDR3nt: TGTGCCAGCAGCTTAGCAGGGTATGCAACAGATACGCAGTATTTT
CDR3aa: CASSLAGYATDTQYF

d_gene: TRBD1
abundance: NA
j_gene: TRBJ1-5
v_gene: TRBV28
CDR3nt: TGTGCCAGCAGTTCGACAGGGGAAAATCAGCCCCAGCATTTT
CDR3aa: CASSSTGENQPQHF

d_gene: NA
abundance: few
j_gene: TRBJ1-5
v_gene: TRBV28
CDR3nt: TGTGCCAGCAGTAGACGGGTTTCCAATCAGCCCCAGCATTTT
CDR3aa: CASSRRVSNQPQHF

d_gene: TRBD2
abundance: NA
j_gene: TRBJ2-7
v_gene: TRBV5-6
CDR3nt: TGTGCCAGCAGCTTGGTCGGGACTAGCGGAGCATGGGAGCAGTACTTC
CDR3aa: CASSLVGTSGAWEQYF

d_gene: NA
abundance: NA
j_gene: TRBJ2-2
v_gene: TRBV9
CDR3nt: TGTGCCAGCAGCGTCGGCGGGGAGCTGTTTTTT
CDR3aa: CASSVGGELFF

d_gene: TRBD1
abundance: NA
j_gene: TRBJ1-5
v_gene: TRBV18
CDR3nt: TGTGCCAGCTCGCGAGGGACAGGAGGGGATCTCCCCCAGCATTTT
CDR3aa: CASSRGTGGDLPQHF

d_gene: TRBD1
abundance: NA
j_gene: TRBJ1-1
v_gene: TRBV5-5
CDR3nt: TGTGCCAGCAGCTTGGGGACAGGGAACACTGAAGCTTTCTTT
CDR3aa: CASSLGTGNTEAFF

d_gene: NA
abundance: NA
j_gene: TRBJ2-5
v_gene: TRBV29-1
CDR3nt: TGCAGCGTTGAAGGTTCGACGGGGGAGACCCAGTACTTC
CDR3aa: CSVEGSTGETQYF

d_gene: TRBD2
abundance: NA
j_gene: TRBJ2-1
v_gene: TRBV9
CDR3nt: TGTGCCAGCAGCGCGGGGGGAGGGACTAGCGGGAAAAATGAGCAGTTCTTC
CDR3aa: CASSAGGGTSGKNEQFF

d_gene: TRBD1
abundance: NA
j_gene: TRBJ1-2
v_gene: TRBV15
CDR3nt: TGTGCCACCAGCAGAGTTACCCTCCCCGAGGGGGCCCGGGACTATGGCTACACCTTC
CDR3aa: CATSRVTLPEGARDYGYTF

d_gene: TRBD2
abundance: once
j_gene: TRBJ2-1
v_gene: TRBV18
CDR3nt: TGTGCCAGCTCACCGGCTAGCGGGAACTACAATGAGCAGTTCTTC
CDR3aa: CASSPASGNYNEQFF

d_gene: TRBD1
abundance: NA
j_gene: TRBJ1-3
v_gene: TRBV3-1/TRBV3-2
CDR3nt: TGTGCCAGCAGCCGACAGGGGGCGAGAAACACCATATATTTT
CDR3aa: CASSRQGARNTIYF

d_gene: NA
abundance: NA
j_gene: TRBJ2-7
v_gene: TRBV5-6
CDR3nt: TGTGCCAGCAGCACGCGACAGTTAATCAACTACGAGCAGTACTTC
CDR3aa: CASSTRQLINYEQYF

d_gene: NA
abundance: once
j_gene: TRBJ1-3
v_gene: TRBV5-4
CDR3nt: TGTGCCAGCACAGGAGGAAACACCATATATTTT
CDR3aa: CASTGGNTIYF

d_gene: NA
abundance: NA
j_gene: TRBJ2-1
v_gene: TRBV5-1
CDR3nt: TGCGCCAGCCGGTCCGGGAATGAAGGCAATGAGCAGTTCTTC
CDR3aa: CASRSGNEGNEQFF

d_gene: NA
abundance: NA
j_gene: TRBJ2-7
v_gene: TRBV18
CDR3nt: TGTGCCAGCTCACCAACATCGGGAGCCGGCTACGAGCAGTACTTC
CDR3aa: CASSPTSGAGYEQYF

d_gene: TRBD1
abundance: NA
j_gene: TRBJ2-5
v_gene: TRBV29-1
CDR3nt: TGCAGCGTTGAAGACCTGACAGGGGGAGAGACCCAGTACTTC
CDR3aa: CSVEDLTGGETQYF

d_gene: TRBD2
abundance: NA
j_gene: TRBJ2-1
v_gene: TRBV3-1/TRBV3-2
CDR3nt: TGTGCCAGCAGCCTGGGACTAGCGGGATTCAATGAGCAGTTCTTC
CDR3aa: CASSLGLAGFNEQFF

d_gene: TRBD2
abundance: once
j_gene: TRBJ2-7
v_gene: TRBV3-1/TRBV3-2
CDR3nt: TGTGCCAGCAGCCCTCACTGGCGGGAGGGCGCTACCTACGAGCAGTACTTC
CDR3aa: CASSPHWREGATYEQYF

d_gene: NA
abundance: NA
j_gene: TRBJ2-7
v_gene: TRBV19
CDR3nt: TGTGCCAGTAGTATAAGCGCTCAGGGCGTCTCCTACGAGCAGTACTTC
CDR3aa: CASSISAQGVSYEQYF

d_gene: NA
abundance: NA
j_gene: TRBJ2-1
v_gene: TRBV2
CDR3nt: TGTGCCAGCAGGGCTTGGGACAAATCGGGTGAGCAGTTCTTC
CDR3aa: CASRAWDKSGEQFF

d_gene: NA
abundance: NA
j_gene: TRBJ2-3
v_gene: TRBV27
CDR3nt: TGTGCCAGCAGTTTATTCGGGACTAGCACAGATACGCAGTATTTT
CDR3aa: CASSLFGTSTDTQYF

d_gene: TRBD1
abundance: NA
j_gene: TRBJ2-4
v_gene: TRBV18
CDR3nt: TGTGCCAGCTCACCAGGGACAGAACTAGCCAAAAACATTCAGTACTTC
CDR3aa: CASSPGTELAKNIQYF

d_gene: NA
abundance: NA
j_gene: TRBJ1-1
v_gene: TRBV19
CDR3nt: TGTGCCAGTAGTATAGGGGAGGGAGTCACTGAAGCTTTCTTT
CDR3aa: CASSIGEGVTEAFF

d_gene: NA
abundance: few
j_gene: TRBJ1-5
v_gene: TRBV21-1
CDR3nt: TGTGCCAGCAGCGCCGGAACAGGGGTCGTTAGCAATCAGCCCCAGCATTTT
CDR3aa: CASSAGTGVVSNQPQHF

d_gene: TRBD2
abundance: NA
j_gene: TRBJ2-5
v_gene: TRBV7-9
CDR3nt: TGTGTCGTGAAGGAGCGGGAGTCCCAAGAGACCCAGTACTTC
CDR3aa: CVVKERESQETQYF